This section outlines one T cell receptor (beta chain) sequence together with its context. Its antigen is unidentified. This CDR3 fails to terminate in the conserved phenylalanine or tryptophan, so it likely reflects a read error. Together with a sample-barcoded 5' primer, a J-beta primer mix was included in a second PCR lasting roughly 6 to 12 cycles. Each cDNA molecule, via a template-switch adaptor with 12 random nucleotides, was tagged. No fewer than 3 million CDR3-containing paired-end reads came from each sample. TCRdb ran MiXCR on the 5' RACE reads and lists one entry per CDR3 protein. This repertoire shows around 870,000 distinct CDR3 sequences, under 35% found once; its top ten account for about 18%. The CDR3 length is 17 residues. Trimming took 4 bases from V and 4 from J; bases not matched to a gene: 12. The germline V gene encodes CDR1 LGHNA and CDR2 YSLEER. The authors drew about 9.9 milliliters of peripheral blood from each donor.

The sample belongs to a study of blood T cells in healthy people across ages. Whole-study findings and limits: Among T cells, TCR beta diversity per million cells dropped roughly linearly as age rose.

Sample: blood. The chain is built from TRBV4-3 and TRBJ2-1, with 8 nucleotides matching TRBD2. This receptor was taken from a woman of 80 years or more in good health. The CDR3, as DNA: TGCGCCAGCAGCCTAATCCTCCGGCGCGGGGGGTACAATGAGCAGTTCGTC. Encoded protein: CASSLILRRGGYNEQFV.